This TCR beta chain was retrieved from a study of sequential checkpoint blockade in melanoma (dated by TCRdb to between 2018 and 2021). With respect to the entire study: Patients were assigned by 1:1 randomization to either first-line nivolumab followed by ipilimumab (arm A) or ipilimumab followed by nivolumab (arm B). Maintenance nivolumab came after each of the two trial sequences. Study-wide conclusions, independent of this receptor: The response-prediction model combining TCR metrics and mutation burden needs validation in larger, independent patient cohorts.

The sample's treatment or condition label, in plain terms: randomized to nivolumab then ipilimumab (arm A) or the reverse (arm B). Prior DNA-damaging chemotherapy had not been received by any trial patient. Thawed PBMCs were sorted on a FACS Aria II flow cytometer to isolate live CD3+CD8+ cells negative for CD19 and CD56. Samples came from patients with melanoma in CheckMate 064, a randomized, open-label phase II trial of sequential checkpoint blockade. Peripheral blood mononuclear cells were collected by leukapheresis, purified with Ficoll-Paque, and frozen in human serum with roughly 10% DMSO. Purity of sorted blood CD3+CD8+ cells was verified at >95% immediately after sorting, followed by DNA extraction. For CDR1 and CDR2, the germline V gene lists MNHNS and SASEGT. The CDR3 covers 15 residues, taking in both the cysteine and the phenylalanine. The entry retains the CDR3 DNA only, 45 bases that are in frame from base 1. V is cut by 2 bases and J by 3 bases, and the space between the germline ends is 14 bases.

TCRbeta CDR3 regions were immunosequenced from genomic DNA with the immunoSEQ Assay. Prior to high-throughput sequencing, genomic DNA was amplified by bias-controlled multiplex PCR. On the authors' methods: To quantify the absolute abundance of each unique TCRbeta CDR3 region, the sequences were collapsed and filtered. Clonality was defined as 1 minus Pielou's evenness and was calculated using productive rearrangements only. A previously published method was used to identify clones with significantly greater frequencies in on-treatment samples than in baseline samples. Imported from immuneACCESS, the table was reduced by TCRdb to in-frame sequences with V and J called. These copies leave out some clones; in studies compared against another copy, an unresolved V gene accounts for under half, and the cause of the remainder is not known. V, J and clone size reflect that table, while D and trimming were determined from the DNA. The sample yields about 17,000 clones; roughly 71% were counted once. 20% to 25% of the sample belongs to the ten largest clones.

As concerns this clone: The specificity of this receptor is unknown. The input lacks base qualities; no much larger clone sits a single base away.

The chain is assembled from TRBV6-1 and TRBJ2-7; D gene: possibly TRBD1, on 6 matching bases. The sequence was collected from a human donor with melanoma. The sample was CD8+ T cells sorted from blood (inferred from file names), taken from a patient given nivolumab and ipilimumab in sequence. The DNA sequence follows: TGTGCCAGCAGTGAACCACCAGTACAGGGCTACGAGCAGTACTTC. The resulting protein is CASSEPPVQGYEQYF.